The 27 T cell receptor beta chains presented below share a single source sample, sequenced in a study of cytomegalovirus exposure and HLA in healthy donors (dated by TCRdb to about 2017). The receptor library was made with the immunoSEQ multiplex PCR assay. For the multiplex PCR, a mixture combining 60 forward primers for TCR Vbeta segments and 13 reverse primers for TCR Jbeta segments was used. The table comes from immuneACCESS by way of TCRdb, which keeps in-frame sequences with V and J called. Part of the clones is missing from these tables; in studies checked, under half for an unresolved V gene and the rest for unknown reasons. A total of some 90,000 clones appear in this sample, about 70% of them only once. The top ten clones comprise approximately 3% of the sample. The sample taken for sequencing was PBMCs. All receptors derive from a man aged 40-50 years in good health and CMV-seronegative.

A note on this clone: Sequence at one end of the junction differs from germline and may be a read error. V gene TRBV11-2 combines with J gene TRBJ2-7; TRBD2 is a possible D gene (5 bases). CDR1 and CDR2 (germline): SGHAT, FQNNGV. The CDR3 totals 13 residues. CDR3 protein: CASSVEGPREQYF. Written as DNA, the CDR3 is TGTGCCAGCAGCGTAGAGGGCCCTCGTGAGCAGTACTTC.

The chain combines TRBV7-6 with TRBJ2-3; possibly TRBD1 for D (5 bases). V lost 0 bases, J lost 1 base, and 5 bases lay in between. CDR1 and CDR2 from the germline V gene are SGHVS and FNYEAQ. This CDR3 region has 14 residues. This chain's CDR3 is CASSLAGGTDTQYF. CDR3 nucleotides: TGTGCCAGCAGCTTAGCAGGGGGCACAGATACGCAGTATTTT.

The gene calls are TRBV5-6 and TRBJ2-1; the match to TRBD2 covers 8 bases. V lost 0 bases, J lost 0 bases, and 8 bases stayed unmatched. This CDR3 has 18 amino acids. CDR1 SGHDT and CDR2 YYEEEE come from the germline V gene. The CDR3 DNA reads as TGTGCCAGCAGCTTGGGTAGGCGGGGGGCTCCCTCCTACAATGAGCAGTTCTTC. As protein: CASSLGRRGAPSYNEQFF.

This chain joins TRBV19 and TRBJ2-5; TRBD1 matches 9 bases. Germline V lookup: CDR1 LNHDA, CDR2 SQIVND (reference sequence). The V segment lost 5 bases and the J segment 6 bases; nucleotides outside the gene matches: 13. There are 16 residues in the CDR3. This chain's CDR3 is CASSLLPPGQGQTQYF. In DNA form, the CDR3 reads TGTGCCAGTAGTCTCCTCCCCCCGGGACAGGGACAGACCCAGTACTTC.

This chain connects TRBV6-5 to TRBJ2-5; TRBD2 matches at 11 bases. CDR1 and CDR2 from the germline V gene are MNHEY and SVGAGI. The CDR3 sequence is 16 residues long. V gave up 2 bases and J gave up 4 bases; unmatched junction bases: 6. Here the CDR3 reads CASSYTVAGGRETQYF. For the CDR3, the DNA is TGTGCCAGCAGTTACACGGTAGCGGGGGGGAGAGAGACCCAGTACTTC.

The gene calls are TRBV5-1 and TRBJ1-6; TRBD1 agrees at 8 bases. V lost 4 bases to trimming and J lost 18 bases; unmatched junction nucleotides: 12. The CDR3 sequence is 13 residues long. The germline gives CDR1 SGHRS, CDR2 YFSETQ. This chain's CDR3 is CASSIGQGLPSHF. The CDR3 region has the DNA TGCGCCAGCAGCATTGGACAGGGCCTCCCCTCCCACTTT.

In its sample, this clone was seen once. The CDR3 protein is CASSPTDREDYGYTF. Written as DNA, the CDR3 is TGCGCCAGCAGCCCAACGGACAGGGAGGACTATGGCTACACCTTC. This chain links TRBV4-1 with TRBJ1-2; 8 bases are shared with TRBD1. With 4 bases clipped from V and 3 bases from J, the junction kept 7 bases outside the gene matches. This CDR3 contains 15 residues. CDR1 is MGHRA, CDR2 YSYEKL, per germline.

J is TRBJ1-4 and V is TRBV19, with 11 nucleotides matching TRBD1. This CDR3 is built from 12 residues. The germline V gene encodes CDR1 LNHDA and CDR2 SQIVND (reference sequence). The V and J ends lost 7 bases and 12 bases, in that order; junction bases with no gene match: 4. CDR3: CASMDRGRELFF. For the CDR3, the DNA is TGTGCCAGTATGGACAGGGGGCGGGAACTGTTTTTT.

The J gene is TRBJ1-6, the V gene TRBV5-4, with 8 bases that match TRBD1. Per the germline V gene, CDR1 is SGHNT and CDR2 is YYREEE (reference sequence). With V trimmed by 0 bases and J by 9 bases, 11 bases remained unmatched. CDR3 length equals 17 residues. The CDR3 nucleotides are TGTGCCAGCAGCTTGGGGGACCTGGGACAGGTCGGTTCACCCCTCCACTTT. Amino acids: CASSLGDLGQVGSPLHF.

This sequence joins TRBV4-3 and TRBJ2-7; possible D gene TRBD2, 7 bases. V was pared by 0 bases and J by 2 bases, with 14 bases between. In germline, CDR1 is LGHNA, CDR2 YSLEER. The CDR3 totals 16 residues. The CDR3 DNA follows: TGCGCCAGCAGCCAAGATAGAAGGGGGGGGACCTACGAGCAGTACTTC. This codes for CASSQDRRGGTYEQYF.

The J gene is TRBJ1-1, the V gene TRBV18, with TRBD1 matching 8 bases. Germline trimming cut 6 bases from V and 7 bases from J; bases unmatched to any gene: 7. Per the germline V gene, CDR1 is KGHSH and CDR2 is LQKENI. The length of the CDR3 is 13 residues. The CDR3 reads CASSLTGAGEAFF. CDR3 coding DNA: TGTGCCAGCTCTCTGACAGGGGCCGGTGAAGCTTTCTTT.

This chain connects TRBV2 to TRBJ2-7; a possible D gene is TRBD1 (6 bases). Trimming shortened V by 5 bases and J by 8 bases, and 10 bases separated the two germline ends. CDR1 and CDR2 (germline): SNHLY, FYNNEI. This CDR3 is 11 amino acids long. CDR3 coding DNA: TGTGCCAGCAGTATACAGGGAAAGCAGTACTTC. This encodes CASSIQGKQYF.

The chain links TRBV6-1 to TRBJ2-7; D perhaps matches TRBD1 (5 bases). The CDR3 length is 13 residues. Trimming left V 6 bases short and J 2 bases short, with 11 bases between. CDR1 is MNHNS, CDR2 SASEGT, per germline. CDR3 sequence: CASSIMDTYEQYF. The CDR3, as DNA: TGTGCCAGCAGCATAATGGACACCTACGAGCAGTACTTC.

This clone was counted a few times. The rearrangement joins TRBV4-3 to TRBJ1-3; D unresolved. From germline, CDR1 is LGHNA and CDR2 YSLEER. Trimming removed 1 base at V and 2 bases at J, with 12 bases between. The CDR3 has 16 amino acids. CDR3 protein: CASSQAEGRPGNTIYF. The DNA of the CDR3 is TGCGCCAGCAGCCAAGCTGAGGGAAGGCCTGGAAACACCATATATTTT.

This chain uses TRBV5-4 with TRBJ2-7; no firm D call. Germline CDR1 SGHNT, CDR2 YYREEE (reference sequence). This CDR3 has 12 amino acids. V dropped 4 bases and J dropped 3 bases, with 8 bases sitting between them. The CDR3 DNA is TGTGCCAGCAGCGCGAACAGCTACGAGCAGTACTTC. The encoded protein is CASSANSYEQYF.

The CDR3 coding sequence is TGTGCCAGCAGCAACACAGGGAGCAGGTTTTTGCCCCAGCATTTT. Residues: CASSNTGSRFLPQHF. V gene TRBV6-6 combines with J gene TRBJ1-5, with D maybe TRBD1 (6 bases). Trimming removed 6 bases at V and 9 bases at J, with 21 bases between. The CDR3 length is 15 residues. Germline V gene lookup returns CDR1 MNHNY and CDR2 SVGAGI (reference sequence).

This clone showed up just once. The CDR3 is CASSPRGSTGELFF. As DNA, the CDR3 is TGTGCCAGCTCACCAAGGGGATCGACCGGGGAGCTGTTTTTT. The rearrangement links TRBV18 to TRBJ2-2, with D tentatively TRBD1 (5 bases). Germline CDR1 KGHSH, CDR2 LQKENI. CDR3 length: 14 amino acids. The germline V and J ends were trimmed by 2 bases and 5 bases, with 9 bases remaining between them.

V is TRBV19 and J is TRBJ2-7; D is uncertain. CDR3 length: 12 residues. Germline assignment: CDR1 LNHDA and CDR2 SQIVND (reference sequence). The V end was cut by 4 bases, the J end by 8 bases, with 12 bases between. CDR3 loop: CASSSWSDKQYF. The CDR3 nucleotides read TGTGCCAGTAGTAGCTGGTCAGACAAGCAGTACTTC.

This clone was seen more than once but under ten times. This rearrangement joins TRBV5-8 to TRBJ1-1; the D is unclear. V was cut by 4 bases and J by 5 bases, with 15 bases left in between. The CDR3 spans 14 residues. CDR1 and CDR2 (germline): SGHTS, YDEGEE. CDR3 residues: CASSPDSARTEAFF. The DNA of the CDR3 is TGTGCCAGCAGCCCCGATTCGGCTAGGACTGAAGCTTTCTTT.

The chain couples TRBV7-2 to TRBJ2-3; D remains unclear. Trimming took off 2 bases at V and 0 bases at J, with 9 bases between the two ends. This CDR3 has 15 residues. Germline V gives CDR1 SGHTA, CDR2 FQGNSA. CDR3 amino acids: CASSLWNSSTDTQYF. In nucleotides, the CDR3 is TGTGCCAGCAGCTTATGGAACAGTAGCACAGATACGCAGTATTTT.

The chain carries TRBV7-2 and TRBJ1-6; 7 positions agree with TRBD1. Trimming removed 5 bases from V and 10 bases from J; junction bases left unmatched: 5. The CDR3 is 13 amino acids. CDR1 and CDR2 from the germline V gene are SGHTA and FQGNSA. The chain's CDR3 is CASSPGQASPLHF. CDR3 coding DNA: TGTGCCAGCAGCCCAGGACAGGCCTCACCCCTCCACTTT.

The chain uses TRBV27 and TRBJ1-3; maybe TRBD1 (5 bases). CDR1 MNHEY and CDR2 SMNVEV come from the germline V gene (reference sequence). V was shortened by 9 bases and J by 0 bases, with 15 bases between the two germline ends. CDR3 length: 15 residues. The CDR3 loop is CARGAGPSSGNTIYF. The CDR3 DNA follows: TGTGCCAGAGGAGCAGGGCCTAGCTCTGGAAACACCATATATTTT.

The chain uses TRBV4-1 and TRBJ1-6; unclear D gene. Germline CDR1 is MGHRA and CDR2 is YSYEKL. The CDR3 consists of 16 residues. Trimming left V 0 bases short and J 10 bases short, with 16 bases between. The CDR3 DNA reads as TGCGCCAGCAGCCAAGATCTAGTAGGGAGGCGGTCACCCCTCCACTTT. Encoded protein: CASSQDLVGRRSPLHF.

The chain links TRBV27 to TRBJ1-4; 8 positions match TRBD1. The trim removed 4 bases at V and 8 bases at J, leaving 9 bases unmatched. CDR3 length equals 15 residues. In germline, CDR1 is MNHEY, CDR2 SMNVEV (reference sequence). CDR3 in DNA: TGTGCCAGCAGTTCCCGGACAGGGTTATTCGAAAAACTGTTTTTT. Its translation is CASSSRTGLFEKLFF.

The chain uses TRBV4-2 and TRBJ2-7, with 8 bases matching TRBD2. Germline loops: CDR1 LGHNA, CDR2 YNFKEQ. V dropped 0 bases and J dropped 0; count of bases not matched to a gene: 4. The length of the CDR3 is 16 residues. In nucleotides, the CDR3 is TGTGCCAGCAGCCAAGAAATAGCGGGGCGCTCCTACGAGCAGTACTTC. It encodes CASSQEIAGRSYEQYF.

This chain links TRBV5-5 with TRBJ2-5; 11 bases are shared with TRBD1. Germline V lookup: CDR1 SGHKS, CDR2 YYEKEE (reference sequence). The CDR3 extends over 14 amino acids. The ends lost 8 bases at V and 4 bases at J; junction bases unmatched: 7. The CDR3 reads CASYPGTGGETQYF. DNA of the CDR3: TGTGCCAGTTATCCCGGGACAGGGGGAGAGACCCAGTACTTC.

The CDR3 DNA reads as TGTGCCAGCACCCCCCCGGCGGGGGGGAATGAGCAGTTCTTC. It translates to CASTPPAGGNEQFF. J is TRBJ2-1 and V is TRBV6-5; 9 bases agree with TRBD2. The V and J ends lost 7 bases and 7 bases, in that order; junction bases with no gene match: 8. This CDR3 has 14 amino acids. Germline CDR1 is MNHEY and CDR2 is SVGAGI.